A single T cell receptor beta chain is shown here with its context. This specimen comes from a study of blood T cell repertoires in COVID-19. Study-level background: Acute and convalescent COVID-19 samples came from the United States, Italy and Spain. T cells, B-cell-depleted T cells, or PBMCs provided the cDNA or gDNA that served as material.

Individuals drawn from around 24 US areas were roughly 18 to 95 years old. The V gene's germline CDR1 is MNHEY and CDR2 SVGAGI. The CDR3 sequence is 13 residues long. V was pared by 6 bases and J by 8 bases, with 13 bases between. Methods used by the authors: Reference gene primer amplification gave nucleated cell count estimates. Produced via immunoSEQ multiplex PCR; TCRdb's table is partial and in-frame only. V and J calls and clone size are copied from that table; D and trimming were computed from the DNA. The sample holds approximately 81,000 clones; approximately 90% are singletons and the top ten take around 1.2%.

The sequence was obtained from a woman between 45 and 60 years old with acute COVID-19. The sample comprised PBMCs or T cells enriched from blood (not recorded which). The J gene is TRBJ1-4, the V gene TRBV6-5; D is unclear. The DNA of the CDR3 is TGTGCCAGCAGGTACAGCGGGGAAGAAAAACTGTTTTTT. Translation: CASRYSGEEKLFF.